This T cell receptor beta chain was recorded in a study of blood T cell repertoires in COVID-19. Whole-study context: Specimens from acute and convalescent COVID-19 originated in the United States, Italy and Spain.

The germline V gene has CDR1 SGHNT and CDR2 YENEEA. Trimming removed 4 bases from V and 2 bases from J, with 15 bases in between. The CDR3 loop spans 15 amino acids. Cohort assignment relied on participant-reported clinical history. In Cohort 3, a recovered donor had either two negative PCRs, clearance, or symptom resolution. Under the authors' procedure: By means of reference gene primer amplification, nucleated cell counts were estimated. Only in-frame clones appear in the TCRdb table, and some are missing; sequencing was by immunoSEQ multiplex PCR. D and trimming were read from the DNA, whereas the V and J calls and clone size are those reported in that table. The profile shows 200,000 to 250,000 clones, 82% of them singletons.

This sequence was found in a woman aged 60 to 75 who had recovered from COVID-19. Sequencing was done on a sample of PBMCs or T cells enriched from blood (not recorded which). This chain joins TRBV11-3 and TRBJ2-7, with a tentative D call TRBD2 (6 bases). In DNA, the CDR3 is TGTGCCAGCAGCTCCCGACTAGTAAGCCCCTACGAGCAGTACTTC. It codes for CASSSRLVSPYEQYF.